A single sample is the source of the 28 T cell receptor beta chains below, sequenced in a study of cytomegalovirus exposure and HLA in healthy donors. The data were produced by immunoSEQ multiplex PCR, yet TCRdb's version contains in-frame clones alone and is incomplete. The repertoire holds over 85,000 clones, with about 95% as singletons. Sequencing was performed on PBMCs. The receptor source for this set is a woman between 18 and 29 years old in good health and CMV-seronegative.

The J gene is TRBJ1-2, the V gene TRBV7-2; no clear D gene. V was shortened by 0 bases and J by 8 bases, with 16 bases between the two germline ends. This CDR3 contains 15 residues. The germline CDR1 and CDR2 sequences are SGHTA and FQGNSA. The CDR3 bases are TGTGCCAGCAGCTTAGCGCGAGAGCAGGCCGGCGGCTACACCTTC. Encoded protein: CASSLAREQAGGYTF. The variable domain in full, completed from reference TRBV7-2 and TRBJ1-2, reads GAGVSQSPSNKVTEKGKDVELRCDPISGHTALYWYRQSLGQGLEFLIYFQGNSAPDKSGLPSDRFSAERTGGSVSTLTIQRTQQEDSAVYLCASSLAREQAGGYTFGSGTRLTVV.

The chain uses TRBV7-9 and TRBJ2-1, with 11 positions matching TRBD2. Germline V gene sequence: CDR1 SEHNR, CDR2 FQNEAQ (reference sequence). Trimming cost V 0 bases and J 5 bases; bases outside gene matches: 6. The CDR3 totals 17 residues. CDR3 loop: CASSLATSGKNHNEQFF. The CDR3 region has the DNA TGTGCCAGCAGCTTAGCGACTAGCGGGAAAAACCACAATGAGCAGTTCTTC.

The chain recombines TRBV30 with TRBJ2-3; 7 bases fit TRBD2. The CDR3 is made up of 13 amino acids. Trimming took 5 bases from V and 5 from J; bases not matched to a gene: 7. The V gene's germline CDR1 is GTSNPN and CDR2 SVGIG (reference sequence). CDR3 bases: TGTGCCTGGGACGGGGGGTCCAAAGATACGCAGTATTTT. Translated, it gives CAWDGGSKDTQYF.

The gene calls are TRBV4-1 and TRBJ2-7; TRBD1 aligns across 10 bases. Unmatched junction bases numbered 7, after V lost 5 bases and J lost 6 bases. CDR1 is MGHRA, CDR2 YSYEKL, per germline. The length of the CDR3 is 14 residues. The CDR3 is CASSEDRGFVEQYF. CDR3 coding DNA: TGCGCCAGCAGCGAGGACAGGGGGTTCGTCGAGCAGTACTTC.

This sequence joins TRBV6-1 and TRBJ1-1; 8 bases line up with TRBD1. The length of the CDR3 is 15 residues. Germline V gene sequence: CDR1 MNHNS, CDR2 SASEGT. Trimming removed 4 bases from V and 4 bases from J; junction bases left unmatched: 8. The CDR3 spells CASSAAGGIGTEAFF. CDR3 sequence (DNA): TGTGCCAGCAGTGCAGCAGGGGGCATTGGCACTGAAGCTTTCTTT.

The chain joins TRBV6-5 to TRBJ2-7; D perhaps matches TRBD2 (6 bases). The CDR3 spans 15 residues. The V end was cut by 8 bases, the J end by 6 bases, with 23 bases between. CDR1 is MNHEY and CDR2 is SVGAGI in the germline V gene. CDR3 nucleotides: TGTGCCAGCGGTTCCTGGGGCGGGATGTCGTCCGAGCAGTACTTC. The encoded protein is CASGSWGGMSSEQYF.

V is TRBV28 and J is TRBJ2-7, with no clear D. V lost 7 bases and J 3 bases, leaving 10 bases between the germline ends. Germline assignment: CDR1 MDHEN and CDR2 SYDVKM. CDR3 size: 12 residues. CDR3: CASTLPGYEQYF. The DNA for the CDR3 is TGTGCCAGCACCCTCCCGGGCTACGAGCAGTACTTC.

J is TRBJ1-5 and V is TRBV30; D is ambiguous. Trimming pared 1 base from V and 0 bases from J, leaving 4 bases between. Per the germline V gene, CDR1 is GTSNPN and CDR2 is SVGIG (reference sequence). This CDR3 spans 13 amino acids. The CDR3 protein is CAWSDSSNQPQHF. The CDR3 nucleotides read TGTGCCTGGAGTGACAGTAGCAATCAGCCCCAGCATTTT.

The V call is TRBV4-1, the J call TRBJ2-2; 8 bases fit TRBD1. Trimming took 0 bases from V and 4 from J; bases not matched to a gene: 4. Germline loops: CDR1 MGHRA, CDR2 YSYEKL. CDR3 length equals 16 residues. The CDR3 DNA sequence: TGCGCCAGCAGCCAAGAAGGACAGGGAGGCACCGGGGAGCTGTTTTTT. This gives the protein CASSQEGQGGTGELFF.

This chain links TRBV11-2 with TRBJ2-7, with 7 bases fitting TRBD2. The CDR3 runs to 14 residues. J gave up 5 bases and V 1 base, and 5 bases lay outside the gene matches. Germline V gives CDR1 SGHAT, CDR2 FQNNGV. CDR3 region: CASSLVWGGDEQYF. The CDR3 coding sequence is TGTGCCAGCAGCTTAGTTTGGGGGGGGGACGAGCAGTACTTC.

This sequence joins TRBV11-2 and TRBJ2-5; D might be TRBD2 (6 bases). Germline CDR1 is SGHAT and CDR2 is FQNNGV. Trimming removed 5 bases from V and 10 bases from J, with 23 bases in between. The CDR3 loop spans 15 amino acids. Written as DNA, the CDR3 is TGTGCCAGCAGCGGCTCAGGCGGGGTTGATGTTGGCCAGTACTTC. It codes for CASSGSGGVDVGQYF.

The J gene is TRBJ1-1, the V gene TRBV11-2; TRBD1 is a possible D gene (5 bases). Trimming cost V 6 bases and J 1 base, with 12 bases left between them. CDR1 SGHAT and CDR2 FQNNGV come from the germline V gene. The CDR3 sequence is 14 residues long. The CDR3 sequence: CASRQGAGNTEAFF. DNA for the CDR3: TGTGCCAGCAGACAAGGGGCCGGGAACACTGAAGCTTTCTTT. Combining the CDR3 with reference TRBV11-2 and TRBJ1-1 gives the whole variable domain EAGVAQSPRYKIIEKRQSVAFWCNPISGHATLYWYQQILGQGPKLLIQFQNNGVVDDSQLPKDRFSAERLKGVDSTLKIQPAKLEDSAVYLCASRQGAGNTEAFFGQGTRLTVV.

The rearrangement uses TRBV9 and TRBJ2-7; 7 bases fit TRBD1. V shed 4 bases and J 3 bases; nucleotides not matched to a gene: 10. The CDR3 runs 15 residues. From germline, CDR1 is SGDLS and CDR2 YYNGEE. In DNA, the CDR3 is TGTGCCAGCAGCCCAGCCACCGGACAGGACTACGAGCAGTACTTC. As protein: CASSPATGQDYEQYF.

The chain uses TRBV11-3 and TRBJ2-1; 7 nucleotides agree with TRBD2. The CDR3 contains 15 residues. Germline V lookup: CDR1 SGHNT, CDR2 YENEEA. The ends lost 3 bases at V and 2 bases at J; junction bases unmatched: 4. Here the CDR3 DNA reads TGTGCCAGCAGCTTGTCGGGAGGTGCCTACAATGAGCAGTTCTTC. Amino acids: CASSLSGGAYNEQFF.

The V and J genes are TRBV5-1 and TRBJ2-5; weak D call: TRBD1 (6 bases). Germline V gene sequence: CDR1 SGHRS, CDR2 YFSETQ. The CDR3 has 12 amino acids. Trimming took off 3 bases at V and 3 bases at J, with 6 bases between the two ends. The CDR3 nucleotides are TGCGCCAGCAGCTGGACAGAAGAGACCCAGTACTTC. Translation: CASSWTEETQYF.

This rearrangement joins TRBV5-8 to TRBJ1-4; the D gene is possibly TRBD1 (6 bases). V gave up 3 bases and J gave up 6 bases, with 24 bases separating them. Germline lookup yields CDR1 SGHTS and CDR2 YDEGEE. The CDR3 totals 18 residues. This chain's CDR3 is CASSSRGNAWIRDEKLFF. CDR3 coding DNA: TGTGCCAGCAGCTCCAGGGGAAACGCATGGATTCGGGATGAAAAACTGTTTTTT.

The chain's CDR3 is CASSLAGVVLSGNTIYF. The CDR3 region has the DNA TGTGCCAGCAGCTTAGCAGGGGTAGTGCTCTCTGGAAACACCATATATTTT. The chain joins TRBV11-2 to TRBJ1-3; possibly TRBD1 for D (6 bases). V was trimmed by 1 base and J by 0 bases, leaving 13 bases between them. The CDR3 length is 17 residues. The germline V gene has CDR1 SGHAT and CDR2 FQNNGV. Variable domain in full (rest from reference TRBV11-2 and TRBJ1-3): EAGVAQSPRYKIIEKRQSVAFWCNPISGHATLYWYQQILGQGPKLLIQFQNNGVVDDSQLPKDRFSAERLKGVDSTLKIQPAKLEDSAVYLCASSLAGVVLSGNTIYFGEGSWLTVV.

Here the CDR3 DNA reads TGTGCCAGCAGCAAGTGGGAGGGCTCCTACGAGCAGTACTTC. It encodes CASSKWEGSYEQYF. V and J are TRBV9 and TRBJ2-7, with 7 bases fitting TRBD2. The J segment lost 0 bases and the V segment lost 4 bases, leaving 4 bases of the junction unmatched. CDR3 length: 14 residues. CDR1 is SGDLS, CDR2 YYNGEE, per germline.

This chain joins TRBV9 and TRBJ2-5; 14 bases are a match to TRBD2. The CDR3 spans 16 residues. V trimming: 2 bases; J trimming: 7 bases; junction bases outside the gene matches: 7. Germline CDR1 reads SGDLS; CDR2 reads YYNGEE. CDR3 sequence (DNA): TGTGCCAGCAGCGTCTACGACGGACTAGCGGGGGGGACCCAGTACTTC. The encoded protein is CASSVYDGLAGGTQYF. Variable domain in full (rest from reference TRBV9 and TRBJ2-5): DSGVTQTPKHLITATGQRVTLRCSPRSGDLSVYWYQQSLDQGLQFLIQYYNGEERAKGNILERFSAQQFPDLHSELNLSSLELGDSALYFCASSVYDGLAGGTQYFGPGTRLLVL.

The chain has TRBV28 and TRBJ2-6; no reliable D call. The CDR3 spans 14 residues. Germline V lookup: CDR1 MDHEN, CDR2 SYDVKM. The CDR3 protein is CASKHLSGANVLTF. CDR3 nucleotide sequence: TGTGCTTCCAAGCACCTCTCTGGGGCCAACGTCCTGACTTTC.

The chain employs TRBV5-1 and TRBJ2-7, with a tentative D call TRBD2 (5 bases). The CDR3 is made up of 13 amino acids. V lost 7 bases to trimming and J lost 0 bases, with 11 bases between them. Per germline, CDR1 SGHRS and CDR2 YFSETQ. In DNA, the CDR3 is TGCGCCAGCCAGGACGGACTCTCCTACGAGCAGTACTTC. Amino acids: CASQDGLSYEQYF. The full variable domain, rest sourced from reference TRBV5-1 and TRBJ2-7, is KAGVTQTPRYLIKTRGQQVTLSCSPISGHRSVSWYQQTPGQGLQFLFEYFSETQRNKGNFPGRFSGRQFSNSRSEMNVSTLELGDSALYLCASQDGLSYEQYFGPGTRLTVT.

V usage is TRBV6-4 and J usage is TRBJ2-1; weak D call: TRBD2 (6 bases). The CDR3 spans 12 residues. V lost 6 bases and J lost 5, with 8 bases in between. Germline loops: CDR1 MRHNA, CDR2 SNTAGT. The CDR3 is CASRERDNEQFF. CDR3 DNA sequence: TGTGCCAGCAGGGAGCGGGACAATGAGCAGTTCTTC.

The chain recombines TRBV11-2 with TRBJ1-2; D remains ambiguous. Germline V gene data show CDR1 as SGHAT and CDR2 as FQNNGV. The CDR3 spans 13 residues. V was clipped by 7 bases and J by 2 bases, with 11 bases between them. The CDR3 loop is CASKRDPNYGYTF. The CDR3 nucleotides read TGTGCCAGCAAGCGGGATCCGAACTATGGCTACACCTTC.

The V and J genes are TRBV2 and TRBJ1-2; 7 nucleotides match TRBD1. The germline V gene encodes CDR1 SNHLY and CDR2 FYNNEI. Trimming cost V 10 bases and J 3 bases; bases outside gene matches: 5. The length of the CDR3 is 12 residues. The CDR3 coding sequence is TGTGCCATGAAACAGGGGTACTATGGCTACACCTTC. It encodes CAMKQGYYGYTF.

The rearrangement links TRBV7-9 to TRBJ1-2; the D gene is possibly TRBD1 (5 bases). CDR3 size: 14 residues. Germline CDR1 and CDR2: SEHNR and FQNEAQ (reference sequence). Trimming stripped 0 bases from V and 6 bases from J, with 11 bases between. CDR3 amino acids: CASSLALGVDGYTF. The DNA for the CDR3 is TGTGCCAGCAGCTTAGCGCTAGGGGTTGATGGCTACACCTTC.

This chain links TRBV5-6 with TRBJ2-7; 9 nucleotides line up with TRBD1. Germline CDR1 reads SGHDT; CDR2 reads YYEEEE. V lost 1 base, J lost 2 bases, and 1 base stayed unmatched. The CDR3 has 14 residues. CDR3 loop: CASSLTGGPYEQYF. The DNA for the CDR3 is TGTGCCAGCAGCTTGACAGGGGGCCCCTACGAGCAGTACTTC.

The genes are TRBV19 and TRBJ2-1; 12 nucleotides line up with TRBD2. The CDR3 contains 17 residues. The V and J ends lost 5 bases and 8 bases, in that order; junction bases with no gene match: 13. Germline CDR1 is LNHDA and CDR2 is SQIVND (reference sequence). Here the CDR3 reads CASSSESSGRAVYEQFF. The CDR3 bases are TGTGCCAGTAGTTCGGAGTCTAGCGGGAGGGCCGTTTATGAGCAGTTCTTC.

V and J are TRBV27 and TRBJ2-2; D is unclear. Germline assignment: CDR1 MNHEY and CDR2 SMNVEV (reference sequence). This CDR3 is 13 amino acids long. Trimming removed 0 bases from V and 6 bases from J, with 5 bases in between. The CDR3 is CASSLSGAGELFF. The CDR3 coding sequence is TGTGCCAGCAGTTTATCAGGAGCCGGGGAGCTGTTTTTT.